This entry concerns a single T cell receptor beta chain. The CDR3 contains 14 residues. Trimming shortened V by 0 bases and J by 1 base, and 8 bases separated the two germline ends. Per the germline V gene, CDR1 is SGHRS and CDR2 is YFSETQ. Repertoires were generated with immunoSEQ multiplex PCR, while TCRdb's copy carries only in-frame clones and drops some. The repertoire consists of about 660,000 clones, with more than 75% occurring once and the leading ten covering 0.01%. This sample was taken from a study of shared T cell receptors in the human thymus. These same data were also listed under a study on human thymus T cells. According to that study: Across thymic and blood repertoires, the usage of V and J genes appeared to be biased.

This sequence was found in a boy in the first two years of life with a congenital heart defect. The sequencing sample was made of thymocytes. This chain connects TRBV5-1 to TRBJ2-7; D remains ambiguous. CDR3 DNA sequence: TGCGCCAGCAGCTTGGATGGGCGATCCTACGAGCAGTACTTC. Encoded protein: CASSLDGRSYEQYF.